This TCR beta chain was found in a study of blood T cell repertoires in COVID-19. Study in general: The study drew acute and convalescent COVID-19 samples from the United States, Italy and Spain.

The CDR3 runs to 16 residues. Per the germline V gene, CDR1 is SEHNR and CDR2 is FQNEAQ (reference sequence). V was pared by 5 bases and J by 3 bases, with 7 bases of the junction left unmatched. Some clones are missing from TCRdb's copy, which holds only in-frame ones; the method was immunoSEQ multiplex PCR. Of 75,000 to 100,000 clones listed, roughly 91% are singletons. This chain joins TRBV7-9 and TRBJ2-2; 9 nucleotides align to TRBD1. The sequence was collected from a woman at least 80 years old with acute or convalescent COVID-19. Sequenced input: peripheral blood. The CDR3 DNA reads TGTGCCAGCAGCCCATTGACAGGGGGAGACACCGGGGAGCTGTTTTTT. It is translated as CASSPLTGGDTGELFF.